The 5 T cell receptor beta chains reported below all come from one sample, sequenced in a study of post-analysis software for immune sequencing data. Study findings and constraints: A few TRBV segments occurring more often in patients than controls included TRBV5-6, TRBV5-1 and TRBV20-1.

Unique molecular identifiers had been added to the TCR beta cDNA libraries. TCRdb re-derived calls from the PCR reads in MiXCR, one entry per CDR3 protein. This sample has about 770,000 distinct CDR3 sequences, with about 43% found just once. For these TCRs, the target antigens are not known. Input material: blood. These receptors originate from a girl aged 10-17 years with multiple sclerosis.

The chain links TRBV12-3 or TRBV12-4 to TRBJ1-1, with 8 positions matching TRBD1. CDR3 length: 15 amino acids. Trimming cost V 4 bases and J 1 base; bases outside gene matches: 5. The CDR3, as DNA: TGTGCCAGCAGTTCGTGGACAGGGCAGAACACTGAAGCTTTCTTT. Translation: CASSSWTGQNTEAFF.

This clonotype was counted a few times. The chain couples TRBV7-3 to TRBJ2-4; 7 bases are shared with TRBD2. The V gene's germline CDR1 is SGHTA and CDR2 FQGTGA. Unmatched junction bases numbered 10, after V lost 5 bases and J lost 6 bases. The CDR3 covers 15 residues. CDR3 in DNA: TGTGCCAGCAGCCTCGACGGGAGGAGCGGAAACATTCAGTACTTC. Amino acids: CASSLDGRSGNIQYF.

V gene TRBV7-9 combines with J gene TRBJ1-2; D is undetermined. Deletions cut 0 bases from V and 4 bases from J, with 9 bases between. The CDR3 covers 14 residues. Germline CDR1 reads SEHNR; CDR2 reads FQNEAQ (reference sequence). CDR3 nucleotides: TGTGCCAGCAGCTTAGCATCAGTGCCCTATGGCTACACCTTC. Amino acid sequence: CASSLASVPYGYTF.

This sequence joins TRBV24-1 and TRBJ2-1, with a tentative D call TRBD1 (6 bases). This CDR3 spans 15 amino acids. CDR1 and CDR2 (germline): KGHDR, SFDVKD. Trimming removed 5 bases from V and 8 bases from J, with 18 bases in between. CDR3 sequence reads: CATSVGALPLDEQFF. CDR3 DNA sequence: TGTGCCACCAGTGTGGGGGCGCTCCCCCTGGATGAGCAGTTCTTC.

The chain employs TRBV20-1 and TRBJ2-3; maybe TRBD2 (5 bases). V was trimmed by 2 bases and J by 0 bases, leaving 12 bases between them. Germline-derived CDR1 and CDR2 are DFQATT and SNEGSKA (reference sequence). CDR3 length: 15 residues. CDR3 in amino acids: CSARRLAASTDTQYF. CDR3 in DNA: TGCAGTGCTAGAAGGCTAGCTGCTAGCACAGATACGCAGTATTTT.